This T cell receptor (beta chain) was identified in a study of identical twins listed by TCRdb under 2016. Describing the broader study: To test whether fetal clonotypes persist, this study deep-sequenced TCR alpha and beta repertoires from monozygotic twins, from unrelated adults of various ages, and from cord blood. To rule out contamination, replicate twin experiments were performed at different times with different library preparation protocols.

Every donor in the study was a healthy Caucasian. Three pairs of female monozygotic twins, all aged roughly 18 to 29 years, were included in the twin cohort. Positive isolation kits from Invitrogen were used to isolate CD4+ and CD8+ T cell populations. The full study reports these points: The excess sharing between twins in beta out-of-frame sequences was weaker because fewer shared sequences reduced the signal-to-noise ratio. Zero-insertion analyses could be partly confounded by invariant T cells such as MAIT and iNKT, though diverse VJ usage argued against such confounding for most clonotypes. Abundant cord blood beta clonotypes carried fewer insertions; young adult naive repertoires showed a weaker similar trend, while memory repertoires showed none. Because the same donors could not be followed over many years, the conclusions depended on cross-sectional statistical analysis. In monozygotic twins, recombination models systematically underestimated out-of-frame TCR alpha sharing, but the models matched the sharing seen between unrelated individuals. Compared with coincidental sharing between unrelated individuals, an excess of low generation-probability sequences was observed among out-of-frame TCR alpha sequences shared between twins.

The germline V gene sets CDR1 to SNHLY and CDR2 to FYNNEI. Relative to germline, V is missing 7 bases and J is missing 0 bases, with 11 bases of the junction outside any gene match. The CDR3 covers 17 residues, taking in both the cysteine and the phenylalanine. The only DNA kept is the CDR3, 51 bases in frame from the first base. This clonotype was counted between two and nine times. The clone's antigen remains unknown. Per-base quality was not reported, and no clone a single base away is much larger than it. Library method: 5' RACE. Sequenced on an Illumina HiSeq 2000. A universal primer binding site was introduced by template switching, and a unique molecular identifier was present in the final cDNA, enabling accurate counting of TCR cDNA molecules. Specific primers in the conserved constant-segment region were used to synthesize first-strand cDNA for TCR alpha and beta chains. Each cDNA library was double barcoded, with a SMART-Mk sample barcode plus Illumina barcodes, to control for contamination. TruSeq adapter sequences, together with Illumina sample barcodes, were added in two successive PCR steps. The TCR alpha and beta cDNA libraries were sequenced on the Illumina HiSeq platform using custom primers. Per the authors' processing: Unique molecular identifiers were extracted from raw reads with MiGEC, and CDR3 positions were determined with MiXCR. Recombination models were inferred per individual with the repgenHMM and IGoR tools using an EM algorithm. Shared clonotype analysis was performed with the tcR package in R, normalizing sharing by the product of cloneset sizes. Out-of-frame nonproductive sequences were analyzed to study raw recombination free of thymic and clonal selection effects. Starting from the raw public reads, TCRdb applied fastp trimming at Q25, assembled clones with MiXCR and retained in-frame beta chains. Merged by CDR3 protein, the rows form single entries marked with the most common genes and DNA. The V and J calls were not made by the authors but by TCRdb's processing. This sample holds fewer than 550,000 distinct CDR3 sequences; roughly 15% were observed only once. The ten largest make up 0.44% of the sample.

The sample also formed part of further work on yellow fever vaccine responses in identical twins. That second publication adds: According to the authors, in identical twins the way T cells responded to vaccination appeared partly convergent and partly personalized. The study precisely tracked vaccine-responding T cell clones in identical twins.

This receptor chain uses TRBV2 and TRBJ2-1; 8 middle bases align to TRBD2. The sequencing input was CD4+ T cells sorted from blood. The source of this sequence is a woman between 18 and 29 years old in good health. This receptor carries the CDR3 CASNLGGSGVSYNEQFF. The nucleotide sequence reads TGTGCCAGCAATCTAGGAGGTAGCGGGGTCTCCTACAATGAGCAGTTCTTC.